A single sample is the source of the 28 T cell receptor beta chains below, sequenced in a study of CD8 T cells in ankylosing spondylitis. TCRdb re-analysed the 5' RACE reads in MiXCR, keeping a single row per CDR3 protein. The sample yields about 96,000 distinct CDR3 sequences, 27% seen once. The sample taken for sequencing was blood, either unsorted or a sorted T cell fraction (not recorded which). The receptors stem from a male donor with ankylosing spondylitis or in good health (not recorded which).

This clonotype was counted a few times. The chain uses TRBV12-3 or TRBV12-4 and TRBJ1-3; weak D call: TRBD1 (6 bases). The CDR3 consists of 14 residues. Trimming shortened V by 8 bases and J by 4 bases, and 15 bases separated the two germline ends. The CDR3 is CASGEGGGGNTIYF. As DNA, the CDR3 is TGTGCCAGCGGCGAGGGAGGGGGAGGAAACACCATATATTTT.

The chain couples TRBV5-5 to TRBJ2-3; maybe TRBD2 (6 bases). The CDR3 is 13 amino acids. Per the germline V gene, CDR1 is SGHKS and CDR2 is YYEKEE (reference sequence). V dropped 1 base and J dropped 6 bases, with 9 bases sitting between them. Written as DNA, the CDR3 is TGTGCCAGCAGCTTGTATGGGGGGGATACGCAGTATTTT. Its translation: CASSLYGGDTQYF.

This sequence joins TRBV5-6 and TRBJ2-3; D is perhaps TRBD2 (5 bases). The CDR3 has 14 amino acids. Germline assignment: CDR1 SGHDT and CDR2 YYEEEE. V was clipped by 5 bases and J by 0 bases, with 10 bases between them. The DNA of the CDR3 is TGTGCCAGCAGAGGACTCCGAAGCACAGATACGCAGTATTTT. This gives the protein CASRGLRSTDTQYF.

This chain uses TRBV7-2 with TRBJ2-5, with D possibly TRBD2 on 6 matching bases. Trimming took off 4 bases at V and 4 bases at J, with 16 bases between the two ends. The CDR3 spans 15 residues. The V gene's germline CDR1 is SGHTA and CDR2 FQGNSA. In DNA form, the CDR3 reads TGTGCCAGCAGCTCTAACGGGGCCGGGAGAGAGACCCAGTACTTC. Its protein product is CASSSNGAGRETQYF.

The chain recombines TRBV11-2 with TRBJ2-5, with no clear D. The ends were cut back, 1 base at V and 4 bases at J, with 13 bases in the middle. The CDR3 spans 15 residues. Germline CDR1 SGHAT, CDR2 FQNNGV. The CDR3 DNA reads TGTGCCAGCAGCTTAGCGCCCGGGCTGGGAGAGACCCAGTACTTC. Amino acid sequence: CASSLAPGLGETQYF.

V is TRBV9 and J is TRBJ2-3; a possible D gene is TRBD2 (7 bases). This CDR3 contains 14 residues. The germline CDR1 and CDR2 sequences are SGDLS and YYNGEE. V shed 0 bases and J shed 4 bases, with 9 bases lying between them. CDR3 sequence reads: CASSVAGGADTQYF. In nucleotides, the CDR3 is TGTGCCAGCAGCGTAGCGGGGGGCGCAGATACGCAGTATTTT. Supplemented by reference TRBV9 and TRBJ2-3, the full variable domain reads DSGVTQTPKHLITATGQRVTLRCSPRSGDLSVYWYQQSLDQGLQFLIQYYNGEERAKGNILERFSAQQFPDLHSELNLSSLELGDSALYFCASSVAGGADTQYFGPGTRLTVL.

The V and J genes are TRBV7-2 and TRBJ2-2; D call uncertain. CDR3 size: 14 residues. Per germline, CDR1 SGHTA and CDR2 FQGNSA. Trimming took 3 bases from V and 3 from J, leaving 8 bases between them. The chain's CDR3 is CASSLDADTGELFF. CDR3 sequence (DNA): TGTGCCAGCAGCTTGGACGCAGACACCGGGGAGCTGTTTTTT. Drawing the rest from reference TRBV7-2 and TRBJ2-2, the complete variable domain is GAGVSQSPSNKVTEKGKDVELRCDPISGHTALYWYRQSLGQGLEFLIYFQGNSAPDKSGLPSDRFSAERTGGSVSTLTIQRTQQEDSAVYLCASSLDADTGELFFGEGSRLTVL.

A few counts support this clonotype. The V call is TRBV3-1, the J call TRBJ2-2; D is possibly TRBD2 (5 bases). There are 14 residues in the CDR3. Per germline, CDR1 LGHDT and CDR2 YNNKEL (reference sequence). The V end lost 4 bases, the J end lost 6 bases, and 12 bases lay between the germline ends. The CDR3 nucleotides are TGTGCCAGCAGCCCCCCACTAGTATCCGGGGAGCTGTTTTTT. It translates to CASSPPLVSGELFF.

J is TRBJ2-3 and V is TRBV9; TRBD2 aligns across 8 bases. This CDR3 has 18 residues. Germline values: CDR1 SGDLS, CDR2 YYNGEE. The V segment lost 0 bases and the J segment 0 bases; nucleotides outside the gene matches: 9. The CDR3: CASSVGVGGGFSTDTQYF. The CDR3 DNA sequence: TGTGCCAGCAGCGTAGGAGTTGGCGGGGGGTTTAGCACAGATACGCAGTATTTT.

The sample holds a few counts of this clonotype. The gene calls are TRBV20-1 and TRBJ1-4, with D possibly matching TRBD1 (6 bases). V was pared by 0 bases and J by 6 bases, with 14 bases between. Germline values: CDR1 DFQATT, CDR2 SNEGSKA (reference sequence). CDR3 length: 15 amino acids. This CDR3 is CSARDPRGADEKLFF. The CDR3 coding sequence is TGCAGTGCTAGAGATCCCCGGGGGGCGGATGAAAAACTGTTTTTT.

This clonotype was counted only a few times. This rearrangement joins TRBV7-9 to TRBJ2-1; 12 nucleotides match TRBD1. The CDR3 is made up of 15 amino acids. Germline values: CDR1 SEHNR, CDR2 FQNEAQ (reference sequence). Trimming took 5 bases from V and 6 from J; bases not matched to a gene: 5. Here the CDR3 reads CASSPGQGAFNEQFF. In DNA form, the CDR3 reads TGTGCCAGCAGCCCGGGACAGGGGGCCTTCAATGAGCAGTTCTTC.

The V and J genes are TRBV20-1 and TRBJ2-3, with 10 nucleotides matching TRBD2. Looked up from germline, CDR1 is DFQATT and CDR2 is SNEGSKA (reference sequence). CDR3 length equals 14 residues. Trimming at V came to 3 bases and at J to 4 bases, leaving 4 bases not matched to a gene. Here the CDR3 reads CSASKREGADTQYF. The DNA for the CDR3 is TGCAGTGCTAGTAAGCGGGAGGGCGCAGATACGCAGTATTTT.

The gene calls are TRBV7-6 and TRBJ2-7, with D possibly TRBD2 on 6 matching bases. Trimming shortened V by 0 bases and J by 2 bases, and 11 bases separated the two germline ends. CDR1 and CDR2 from the germline V gene are SGHVS and FNYEAQ. The CDR3 is 15 residues long. CDR3 protein: CASSLAGTGPYEQYF. The CDR3 DNA reads as TGTGCCAGCAGCTTAGCCGGGACTGGGCCCTACGAGCAGTACTTC.

This clonotype was picked up many times. The J gene is TRBJ2-2, the V gene TRBV4-1; tentative D call: TRBD1 (6 bases). Germline-derived CDR1 and CDR2 are MGHRA and YSYEKL. V was shortened by 3 bases and J by 6 bases, with 8 bases between the two germline ends. CDR3 length: 13 residues. The CDR3 sequence: CASSHTGPGELFF. The CDR3 DNA follows: TGCGCCAGCAGCCACACAGGGCCCGGGGAGCTGTTTTTT.

The V and J genes are TRBV4-1 and TRBJ1-1; D possibly corresponds to TRBD1 (5 bases). From germline, CDR1 is MGHRA and CDR2 YSYEKL. The germline V and J ends were trimmed by 3 bases and 1 base, with 15 bases remaining between them. CDR3 length equals 16 residues. The CDR3: CASSHDPRGPNTEAFF. The CDR3 DNA reads TGCGCCAGCAGCCATGACCCAAGGGGACCGAACACTGAAGCTTTCTTT.

The chain employs TRBV12-3 or TRBV12-4 and TRBJ1-2; the match to TRBD1 covers 10 bases. V shed 5 bases and J 0 bases; nucleotides not matched to a gene: 9. CDR3 length: 17 amino acids. Here the CDR3 reads CASSKPGQGYTNYGYTF. The CDR3 nucleotides are TGTGCCAGCAGTAAACCGGGACAGGGGTACACTAACTATGGCTACACCTTC.

The chain has TRBV7-9 and TRBJ1-2; 7 bases are shared with TRBD1. J gave up 5 bases and V 5 bases, and 14 bases lay outside the gene matches. The CDR3 has 16 residues. CDR1 and CDR2 (germline): SEHNR, FQNEAQ (reference sequence). For the CDR3, the DNA is TGTGCCAGCAGCCCGATAATGACAGGGAGAGGGTATGGCTACACCTTC. It translates to CASSPIMTGRGYGYTF.

This clonotype turned up a few times. The chain joins TRBV15 to TRBJ2-2; D possibly corresponds to TRBD2 (5 bases). Germline V gene data show CDR1 as LNHNV and CDR2 as YYDKDF (reference sequence). The V gene lost 5 bases and the J gene lost 2 bases, with 15 bases spanning the gap. The CDR3 extends over 16 amino acids. The CDR3 loop reads CATSRWGEGNTGELFF. CDR3 nucleotides: TGTGCCACCAGCCGGTGGGGTGAGGGTAACACCGGGGAGCTGTTTTTT.

This clonotype showed up just a few times. This may stem from a read error, because a much larger clone lies one nucleotide away. The chain links TRBV20-1 to TRBJ2-5; 8 bases match TRBD1. This CDR3 has 14 residues. Per germline, CDR1 DFQATT and CDR2 SNEGSKA (reference sequence). J was trimmed by 5 bases and V by 5 bases; bases with no gene match: 10. The CDR3, as DNA: TGCAGTGCTCACATGGCAGGGGGCGCTGAGACCCAGTACTTC. Its protein product is CSAHMAGGAETQYF.

The chain recombines TRBV6-2 or TRBV6-3 with TRBJ2-7; TRBD2 agrees at 7 bases. Losses at the gene ends were 7 bases for V and 7 bases for J; bases not matched to a gene: 13. This CDR3 has 14 residues. Germline V lookup: CDR1 MNHEY, CDR2 SVGEGT. The CDR3 bases are TGTGCCAGCACCCAAAGCGGGACGCCGAATGAGCAGTACTTC. It is translated as CASTQSGTPNEQYF.

This clonotype was observed a single time. This chain links TRBV3-1 with TRBJ2-1, with 7 bases lining up with TRBD2. The CDR3 spans 17 residues. The germline gives CDR1 LGHDT, CDR2 YNNKEL (reference sequence). Trimming removed 2 bases from V and 1 base from J; junction bases left unmatched: 8. CDR3 loop: CASSQTRGGGSYNEQFF. The CDR3 coding sequence is TGTGCCAGCAGCCAAACACGCGGGGGAGGGTCCTACAATGAGCAGTTCTTC.

This clonotype turned up a few times. V and J are TRBV12-3 or TRBV12-4 and TRBJ2-1; 8 bases are a match to TRBD1. Losses at the gene ends were 5 bases for V and 3 bases for J; bases not matched to a gene: 3. This CDR3 region has 14 residues. The CDR3 region has the DNA TGTGCCAGCAGTCCAGGGGGCCTCTACAATGAGCAGTTCTTC. Its translation is CASSPGGLYNEQFF.

The V call is TRBV20-1, the J call TRBJ2-2; D may be TRBD1 (5 bases). The CDR3 covers 14 residues. Trimming stripped 3 bases from V and 7 bases from J, with 15 bases between. Germline CDR1 is DFQATT and CDR2 is SNEGSKA (reference sequence). The CDR3 DNA sequence: TGCAGTGCTAGGGGGCCCGGGTATCACGGGGAGCTGTTTTTT. This codes for CSARGPGYHGELFF.

The CDR3 nucleotides read TGTGCCAGCAGCTTAGGGCAATCCGGGGCATGGAGCACTGAAGCTTTCTTT. This sequence encodes CASSLGQSGAWSTEAFF. The J gene is TRBJ1-1, the V gene TRBV7-9, with D maybe TRBD1 (5 bases). Looked up from germline, CDR1 is SEHNR and CDR2 is FQNEAQ (reference sequence). This CDR3 has 17 residues. V shed 1 base and J shed 4 bases, with 19 bases lying between them.

The chain recombines TRBV20-1 with TRBJ1-5; 10 nucleotides line up with TRBD1. Germline V lookup: CDR1 DFQATT, CDR2 SNEGSKA (reference sequence). The CDR3 runs 19 residues. The V segment lost 0 bases and the J segment 0 bases; nucleotides outside the gene matches: 11. DNA of the CDR3: TGCAGTGCTAGAGATCTCCGGGACAGGGGCCAATATAGCAATCAGCCCCAGCATTTT. Translation gives CSARDLRDRGQYSNQPQHF.

This clonotype was picked up a small number of times. V and J are TRBV10-3 and TRBJ2-2; 14 nucleotides line up with TRBD2. Germline V gene lookup returns CDR1 ENHRY and CDR2 SYGVKD. The trim removed 6 bases at V and 1 base at J, leaving 10 bases unmatched. CDR3 length: 19 residues. CDR3 residues: CAIRNRGGTSGRNTGELFF. DNA of the CDR3: TGTGCCATCAGGAACAGAGGGGGGACTAGCGGGAGGAACACCGGGGAGCTGTTTTTT.

The V gene is TRBV20-1, the J gene TRBJ1-2, with no clear D. The CDR3 totals 12 residues. Germline V CDR1 and CDR2: DFQATT, SNEGSKA (reference sequence). The germline V and J ends were trimmed by 1 base and 6 bases, with 9 bases remaining between them. CDR3 sequence: CSARVRRDGYTF. The CDR3 DNA is TGCAGTGCTAGAGTGCGGAGGGATGGCTACACCTTC.

This clonotype was observed a handful of times. The chain employs TRBV7-2 and TRBJ2-5; a possible D gene is TRBD1 (5 bases). The V end was cut by 5 bases, the J end by 2 bases, with 15 bases between. CDR3 length: 15 residues. Germline values: CDR1 SGHTA, CDR2 FQGNSA. The CDR3, as DNA: TGTGCCAGCAGCGTAGGGAACAGGCTACAAGAGACCCAGTACTTC. It codes for CASSVGNRLQETQYF.